The following is a TCR beta chain sequence with its context. Its antigen is not identified. This sample is part of a study of blood T cells in healthy people across ages. Study-wide points: Leaving the PBMCs unsorted stopped any conclusive comparison of naive versus antigen-experienced cells. Significant beta diversity loss was already apparent by age approximately 38, declining roughly linearly.

A sample-barcoded 5' primer and a J-beta primer mix were used in a second PCR of about 6 to 12 cycles. TCRdb re-called the 5' RACE reads through MiXCR, storing one row per CDR3 protein. Among over 600,000 distinct CDR3 sequences listed, approximately 60% were seen once. Healthy Caucasians from Russia aged roughly 6 to 90 served as donors. Peripheral blood, approximately 10 milliliters per donor, was collected. Sequences were obtained from blood. This clonotype was sampled from a man aged 35-49 years in good health.

Here the CDR3 DNA reads TGTGCCAGCAGCTTATCTGGACACACAGATACGCAGTATTTT. Residues: CASSLSGHTDTQYF. The chain combines TRBV7-3 with TRBJ2-3, with TRBD1 as a possible D gene (5 bases). Trimming removed 2 bases from V and 2 bases from J, with 8 bases in between. This CDR3 has 14 amino acids. Germline V lookup: CDR1 SGHTA, CDR2 FQGTGA. The variable domain in full, completed from reference TRBV7-3 and TRBJ2-3, reads GAGVSQTPSNKVTEKGKYVELRCDPISGHTALYWYRQSLGQGPEFLIYFQGTGAADDSGLPNDRFFAVRPEGSVSTLKIQRTERGDSAVYLCASSLSGHTDTQYFGPGTRLTVL.